The sequence of this TCR beta chain was determined in a study of blood T cell repertoires in COVID-19. Study details: T cells, B-cell-depleted T cells, or PBMCs provided the cDNA or gDNA that served as material.

V lost 3 bases, J lost 3 bases, and 6 bases lay in between. The CDR3 contains 13 residues. The germline V gene encodes CDR1 MDHEN and CDR2 SYDVKM. Assay: immunoSEQ multiplex PCR; the TCRdb copy retains only in-frame clones and omits some. The sample holds more than 250,000 clones, about 83% seen once. The chain links TRBV28 to TRBJ1-5, with D unclear. The source is a woman between 45 and 65 years old with acute or convalescent COVID-19. The source material was peripheral blood. The CDR3 DNA follows: TGTGCCAGCAGTTTGAGTCACAATCAGCCCCAGCATTTT. Its protein product is CASSLSHNQPQHF. Drawing the rest from reference TRBV28 and TRBJ1-5, the complete variable domain is DVKVTQSSRYLVKRTGEKVFLECVQDMDHENMFWYRQDPGLGLRLIYFSYDVKMKEKGDIPEGYSVSREKKERFSLILESASTNQTSMYLCASSLSHNQPQHFGDGTRLSIL.